This entry features one T cell receptor beta chain sequence. Its antigen remains unknown. Each sample's TCRB immunosequencing used 500 to 550 nanograms of biopsy DNA. Clones were read by immunoSEQ multiplex PCR, and TCRdb kept only the in-frame ones, dropping some. This table has approximately 11,000 clones, 60% to 85% appearing once. This sample was taken from a study of T cell repertoires in ileal Crohn's disease. Turning to the study itself: Median disease duration was approximately eight years; 35% to 45% smoked at surgery. Every patient was operated on for stricturing (approximately 60%) or penetrating (approximately 40%) complications.

Study-level findings and limits: Clonality above 26.8% at surgery always came with endoscopic recurrence.

This CDR3 contains 16 residues. Germline V gene data show CDR1 as SGHNT and CDR2 as YYREEE (reference sequence). V lost 6 bases and J lost 3; bases outside the gene matches: 9. Time point denoted: neoterminal ileum biopsy at postoperative endoscopy, about 6 months after surgery. The specimen sequenced was ileal tissue. The sequence was obtained from an adult with Crohn's disease. The chain couples TRBV5-4 to TRBJ2-6; 7 bases match TRBD2. CDR3 residues: CASTNWGGSGANVLTF. The CDR3 nucleotides are TGTGCCAGCACCAACTGGGGGGGAAGTGGGGCCAACGTCCTGACTTTC.